This TCR beta chain was sequenced during a study of cytomegalovirus exposure and HLA in healthy donors. Overall study: From HLA-typed donors, an early data release held about 85 million unique TCRs.

Healthy bone marrow donors formed the donor group. This CDR3 is built from 17 residues. The V and J ends lost 11 bases and 3 bases, in that order; junction bases with no gene match: 13. Per germline, CDR1 SNHLY and CDR2 FYNNEI. The study ran its PCR with 60 Vbeta and 13 Jbeta primers. The data were produced by immunoSEQ multiplex PCR, yet TCRdb's version contains in-frame clones alone and is incomplete. Seen here are about 160,000 clones, roughly 80% observed once, and the top ten hold around 6.7%. The V call is TRBV2, the J call TRBJ2-2; 12 nucleotides match TRBD1. The sequence was collected from a woman under 40 in good health and CMV-seropositive. What was sequenced was PBMCs. CDR3 sequence: CARTGTGGSVDTGELFF. The DNA for the CDR3 is TGTGCCCGGACCGGGACAGGGGGCAGTGTGGACACCGGGGAGCTGTTTTTT.